This is a list of T cell receptor beta chains from one sample in a study of blood T cells in healthy people across ages. TCRdb re-derived calls from the 5' RACE reads in MiXCR, one entry per CDR3 protein. Counted here are 700,000 to 800,000 distinct CDR3 sequences, around 40% occurring once; the ten biggest clones make up 20% to 25%. The source material was blood. All receptors come from a woman aged 55-70 years in good health. The CDR3 runs from the conserved cysteine through the conserved F or W. Each record gives: D gene, J gene, clone size, V gene, CDR3 protein, CDR3 DNA. A D gene is named only where the DNA matches it firmly. Some rows mark clone size as missing; the rest say once, few, many or name a class of expanded clone.

. | TRBJ2-3 | . | TRBV7-9 | CASSPPGFTDTDTQYF | TGTGCCAGCAGCCCCCCGGGGTTTACGGACACAGATACGCAGTATTTT
. | TRBJ2-5 | . | TRBV24-1 | CATSDWQGGRNEQYF | TGTGCCACCAGTGATTGGCAGGGAGGAAGGAATGAGCAGTACTTC
. | TRBJ1-1 | . | TRBV28 | CASSPIKGTEAFF | TGTGCCAGCTCCCCCATAAAGGGCACTGAAGCTTTCTTT
TRBD1 | TRBJ2-7 | . | TRBV18 | CASSPQTGSHEQYF | TGTGCCAGCTCACCACAGACAGGGTCCCACGAGCAGTACTTC
. | TRBJ2-4 | many | TRBV29-1 | CSSGSKNIQYF | TGCAGCTCAGGGTCCAAAAACATTCAGTACTTC
. | TRBJ2-5 | . | TRBV11-2 | CASSPDNRDSLYQETQYF | TGTGCCAGCAGCCCAGATAATAGGGACTCCCTGTACCAAGAGACCCAGTACTTC
. | TRBJ1-5 | few | TRBV12-5 | CASGLENQPQHF | TGTGCTAGTGGTTTGGAAAATCAGCCCCAGCATTTT
TRBD1 | TRBJ2-7 | few | TRBV6-5 | CASSYRQGNYEQYF | TGTGCCAGCAGTTACCGACAGGGGAACTACGAGCAGTACTTC
TRBD1 | TRBJ2-1 | many | TRBV12-3/TRBV12-4 | CASIRIPGQGNNEQFF | TGTGCCAGCATAAGAATACCGGGACAGGGGAACAATGAGCAGTTCTTC
TRBD1 | TRBJ1-2 | . | TRBV20-1 | CSARDHLGGNPRYTF | TGCAGTGCTAGAGATCATTTAGGGGGCAACCCCCGCTACACCTTC
TRBD2 | TRBJ2-7 | few | TRBV20-1 | CSADREALSINEQYF | TGCAGTGCCGACCGGGAGGCCTTGTCTATCAACGAGCAGTACTTC
. | TRBJ2-7 | . | TRBV7-3 | CASSLGRGSTYEQYF | TGTGCCAGCAGCTTAGGGCGGGGTTCAACCTACGAGCAGTACTTC
TRBD2 | TRBJ2-7 | . | TRBV12-3/TRBV12-4 | CASSPVAGAYEQYF | TGTGCCAGCAGCCCCGTAGCGGGGGCCTACGAGCAGTACTTC
. | TRBJ2-6 | . | TRBV20-1 | CSAYRGGPPSGANVLTF | TGCAGTGCTTATCGCGGCGGCCCCCCCTCTGGGGCCAACGTCCTGACTTTT
. | TRBJ1-5 | few | TRBV5-1 | CASSAPTDSNQPQHF | TGCGCCAGCAGCGCACCTACAGATAGCAATCAGCCCCAGCATTTT
. | TRBJ2-5 | . | TRBV7-2 | CASSLEGMEQYF | TGTGCCAGCAGCTTGGAGGGAATGGAGCAGTACTTC
. | TRBJ2-3 | . | TRBV21-1 | CASSPRGARQDTQYF | TGTGCCAGCAGCCCGCGGGGGGCCCGGCAAGATACGCAGTATTTT
TRBD2 | TRBJ2-5 | few | TRBV9 | CASSVASTGGWLAGGPKETQYF | TGTGCCAGCAGCGTAGCAAGTACAGGGGGCTGGCTAGCGGGAGGGCCGAAGGAGACCCAGTACTTC
. | TRBJ1-6 | . | TRBV29-1 | CSAQTGSNSPLHF | TGCAGCGCGCAGACGGGGAGTAATTCACCCCTCCACTTT
TRBD1 | TRBJ2-1 | . | TRBV12-3/TRBV12-4 | CASSFDRAGEQFF | TGTGCCAGCAGTTTTGACAGGGCAGGTGAGCAGTTCTTC
TRBD1 | TRBJ2-5 | few | TRBV7-7 | CASSPWQGAGETQYF | TGTGCTAGCAGCCCCTGGCAGGGGGCAGGGGAGACCCAGTACTTC
. | TRBJ2-5 | . | TRBV7-9 | CASSFNGGRETQYF | TGTGCCAGCAGCTTTAACGGCGGACGGGAGACCCAGTACTTC
TRBD1 | TRBJ1-1 | few | TRBV5-5 | CASSIQGDTEAFF | TGTGCCAGCAGCATACAGGGGGACACTGAAGCTTTCTTT
. | TRBJ2-3 | . | TRBV6-4 | CASSDSGGGTDTQYF | TGTGCCAGCAGTGACTCAGGGGGAGGTACAGATACGCAGTATTTT
. | TRBJ1-2 | once | TRBV7-9 | CASSLADSYGYTF | TGTGCCAGCAGCTTAGCGGACAGCTATGGCTACACCTTC
TRBD2 | TRBJ2-7 | . | TRBV29-1 | CSVTSLAGAHEQYF | TGCAGCGTGACCTCTTTAGCGGGAGCCCACGAGCAGTACTTC
TRBD2 | TRBJ2-3 | few | TRBV10-3 | CAISPGLAETRGTQYF | TGTGCCATCAGCCCGGGACTAGCGGAAACGAGGGGTACGCAGTATTTT
. | TRBJ2-3 | . | TRBV6-4 | CASSDIYGVTDTQYF | TGTGCCAGCAGTGACATTTACGGAGTCACAGATACGCAGTATTTT
. | TRBJ2-3 | . | TRBV29-1 | CSVVQGPDTQYF | TGCAGCGTTGTGCAGGGACCAGATACGCAGTATTTT
. | TRBJ1-2 | . | TRBV4-3 | CASSQERRGGLYGYTF | TGCGCCAGCAGCCAAGAGCGCAGGGGAGGGCTATATGGCTACACCTTC
. | TRBJ2-5 | . | TRBV5-1 | CASSNEPRGTAGSNEQYF | TGCGCCAGCAGCAACGAACCCCGGGGGACTGCCGGGAGCAATGAGCAGTACTTC
. | TRBJ2-4 | few | TRBV7-9 | CASSLSHNKNIQYF | TGTGCCAGCAGCTTGAGTCATAATAAAAACATTCAGTACTTC
. | TRBJ1-1 | few | TRBV20-1 | CSARDPAESKGNTEAFF | TGCAGTGCTAGAGATCCAGCAGAATCAAAAGGTAACACTGAAGCTTTCTTT
. | TRBJ1-3 | . | TRBV20-1 | CSASPGFPGNTIYF | TGCAGTGCTAGTCCCGGATTTCCTGGAAACACCATATATTTT
. | TRBJ2-7 | many | TRBV4-3 | CASSRKVLSSYEQYF | TGCGCCAGCAGCCGCAAAGTCCTGAGCTCCTACGAGCAGTACTTC
. | TRBJ1-1 | . | TRBV10-3 | CAISDPGGTTEAFF | TGTGCCATCAGTGACCCGGGGGGGACCACTGAAGCTTTCTTT
. | TRBJ2-6 | . | TRBV9 | CASSGPLRPDGANVLTF | TGTGCCAGCAGCGGGCCTTTGCGGCCGGATGGGGCCAACGTCCTGACTTTC
. | TRBJ2-6 | many | TRBV6-2/TRBV6-3 | CASEFVSGANVLTF | TGTGCCAGCGAGTTTGTCTCTGGGGCCAACGTCCTGACTTTC
. | TRBJ1-2 | few | TRBV5-1 | CASSETVSRYYGYTF | TGCGCCAGCAGCGAGACTGTAAGCCGCTACTATGGCTACACCTTC
TRBD2 | TRBJ2-7 | few | TRBV2 | CASSERASGVDEQYF | TGTGCCAGCAGTGAGCGGGCTAGCGGTGTGGACGAGCAGTACTTC
TRBD1 | TRBJ1-1 | . | TRBV27 | CASSPWTGGFTEAFF | TGTGCCAGCAGTCCGTGGACAGGGGGCTTCACTGAAGCTTTCTTT
. | TRBJ1-1 | few | TRBV29-1 | CSGHDNTEAFF | TGCAGCGGGCATGACAACACTGAAGCTTTCTTT
TRBD1 | TRBJ2-4 | few | TRBV20-1 | CSARGRGTGGQIQYF | TGCAGTGCTAGAGGACGGGGGACAGGGGGCCAAATTCAGTACTTC
. | TRBJ2-5 | . | TRBV5-6 | CASSSAVGKQYF | TGTGCCAGCAGCTCCGCCGTTGGGAAGCAGTACTTC
TRBD1 | TRBJ1-2 | many | TRBV3-1 | CASSQQGAAVYGYTF | TGTGCCAGCAGCCAACAGGGGGCCGCGGTCTATGGCTACACCTTC
. | TRBJ1-4 | . | TRBV20-1 | CSVKGGEKLFF | TGCAGTGTCAAGGGAGGGGAAAAACTGTTTTTT
. | TRBJ1-2 | once | TRBV3-1 | CASTVRGEGYTF | TGTGCCAGCACCGTACGGGGCGAGGGCTACACCTTC
. | TRBJ2-7 | few | TRBV6-1 | CASSEGRVWPYEQYF | TGTGCCAGCAGTGAAGGGAGGGTTTGGCCCTACGAGCAGTACTTC
. | TRBJ2-6 | once | TRBV12-3/TRBV12-4 | CATRGSGANVLTF | TGTGCCACCCGAGGCTCTGGGGCCAACGTCCTGACTTTC